This record looks at one T cell receptor (beta chain) sequence and its context. The PCR had 60 Vbeta and 13 Jbeta primers. Sequencing was performed with immunoSEQ multiplex PCR; in TCRdb, only in-frame clones are kept and a portion is missing. This table holds some 180,000 clones, 70% to 75% found once. This specimen belongs to a study of cytomegalovirus exposure and HLA in healthy donors. Specimen: PBMCs. The clonotype originates from a male donor in good health and CMV-seronegative.

The CDR3 protein is CATSSRGAGVYNEQFF. CDR3 in DNA: TGTGCCACCAGCAGCCGGGGTGCGGGCGTATACAATGAGCAGTTCTTC. V is TRBV15 and J is TRBJ2-1, with D perhaps matching TRBD2 (5 bases). CDR1 LNHNV and CDR2 YYDKDF come from the germline V gene (reference sequence). Trimming removed 3 bases at V and 4 bases at J, with 16 bases between. This CDR3 has 16 amino acids.